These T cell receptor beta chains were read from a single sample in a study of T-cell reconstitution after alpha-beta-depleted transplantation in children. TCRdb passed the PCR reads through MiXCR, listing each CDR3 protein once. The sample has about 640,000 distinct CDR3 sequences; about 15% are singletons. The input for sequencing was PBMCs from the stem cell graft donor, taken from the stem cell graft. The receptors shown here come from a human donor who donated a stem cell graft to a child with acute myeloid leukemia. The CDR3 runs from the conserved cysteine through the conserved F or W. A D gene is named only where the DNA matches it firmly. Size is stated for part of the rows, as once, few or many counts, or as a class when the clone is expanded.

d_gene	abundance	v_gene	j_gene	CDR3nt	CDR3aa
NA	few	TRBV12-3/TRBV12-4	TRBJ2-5	TGTGCCAGCAGTACAATCTCAGGGGGGGAGACCCAGTACTTC	CASSTISGGETQYF
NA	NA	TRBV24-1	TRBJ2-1	TGTGCCACCAGTGATCCCGAGACACCCTCATACAATGAGCAGTTCTTC	CATSDPETPSYNEQFF
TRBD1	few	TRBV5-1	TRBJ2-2	TGCGCCAGCAGCTTAGGGACAGTCGGTGTCGGGGAGCTGTTTTTT	CASSLGTVGVGELFF
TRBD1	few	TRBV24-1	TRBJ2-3	TGTGCCACCAGTGCAGGCTTCGGGACAGGAAGTTTTTTCACAGATACGCAGTATTTT	CATSAGFGTGSFFTDTQYF
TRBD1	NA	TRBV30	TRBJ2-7	TGTGCCTGGCGACAGGGTTGGGAGCAGTACTTC	CAWRQGWEQYF
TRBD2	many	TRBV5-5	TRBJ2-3	TGTGCCAGCAGCCGAACCACTAGCGGAGACACAGATACGCAGTATTTT	CASSRTTSGDTDTQYF
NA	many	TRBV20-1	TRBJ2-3	TGCAGTGCTAACGCTGCCGTATTCGACAGCACAGATACGCAGTATTTT	CSANAAVFDSTDTQYF
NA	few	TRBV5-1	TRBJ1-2	TGCGCCAGCAGCTTGGATACAGTAGGCGTAGATGGCTACACCTTC	CASSLDTVGVDGYTF
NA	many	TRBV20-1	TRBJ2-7	TGCAGTGCTAGCGGGACACAATCCTACGAGCAGTACTTC	CSASGTQSYEQYF
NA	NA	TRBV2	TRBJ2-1	TGTGCCAGCACCCCACCAAATGCGGCTACGGGAAAGCAGTTCTTC	CASTPPNAATGKQFF
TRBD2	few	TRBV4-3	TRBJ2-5	TGCGCCAGCAGCCAGAACCTAGCGGAGGTGGGGACCCAGTACTTC	CASSQNLAEVGTQYF
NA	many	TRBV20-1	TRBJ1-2	TGCAGTGCTAGATCAACAGGGAGAGTCGATGGCTACACCTTC	CSARSTGRVDGYTF
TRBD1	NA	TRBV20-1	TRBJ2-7	TGCAGTGCTAGAGGACCCGGGACAGGGATCTACGAGCAGTACTTC	CSARGPGTGIYEQYF
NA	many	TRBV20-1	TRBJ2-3	TGCAGTGCTAGGGCCACAGATACGCAGTATTTT	CSARATDTQYF
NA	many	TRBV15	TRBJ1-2	TGTGCCACCAGCAGAGATCGTGGCAGAGGCTATGGCTACACCTTC	CATSRDRGRGYGYTF
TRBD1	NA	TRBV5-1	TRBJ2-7	TGCGCCAGCAGCTGGGACAGTCAGTACGAGCAGTACTTC	CASSWDSQYEQYF
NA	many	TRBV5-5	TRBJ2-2	TGTGCCAGCAGCTTGGTCGTGACCGGGGAGCTGTTTTTT	CASSLVVTGELFF
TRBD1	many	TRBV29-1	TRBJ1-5	TGCAGCGTTGGGGACAGGGGCAATCAGCCCCAGCATTTT	CSVGDRGNQPQHF
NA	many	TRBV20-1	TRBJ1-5	TGCAGTGGGGGAGGGTCCGGCAATCAGCCCCAGCATTTT	CSGGGSGNQPQHF
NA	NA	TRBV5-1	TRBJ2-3	TGCGCCAGCAGCAAATGGACCAGTCCTGGGGATACGCAGTATTTT	CASSKWTSPGDTQYF
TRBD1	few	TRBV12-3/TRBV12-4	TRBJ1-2	TGTGCCAGCAGTTTGGGGGGACAGGCCGACTATGGCTACACCTTC	CASSLGGQADYGYTF
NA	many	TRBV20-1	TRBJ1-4	TGCAGTGCTAGTTATTCAGGCCTTAATGAAAAACTGTTTTTT	CSASYSGLNEKLFF
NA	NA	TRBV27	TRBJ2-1	TGTGCCAGCAGTTTATACTCAGGGGAATCCTACAATGAGCAGTTCTTC	CASSLYSGESYNEQFF
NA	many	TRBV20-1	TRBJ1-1	TGCAGTCTCGTGGGGGTCCGGGACACTGAAGCTTTCTTT	CSLVGVRDTEAFF
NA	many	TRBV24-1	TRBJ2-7	TGTGCCACCGCCCCCGGTGGGTCCTACGAGCAGTACTTC	CATAPGGSYEQYF